Described below is a single T cell receptor (beta chain) sequence and its context. Its antigen is unknown. Base qualities are not at hand, and no much larger clone is one base apart. The sample is drawn from a study of T cells after posttransplantation cyclophosphamide listed by TCRdb under 2016. Broadly, across the study: Using TRB sequencing, the study followed how the T cell repertoire reconstituted after myeloablative bone marrow transplantation in which posttransplantation cyclophosphamide served as GVHD prophylaxis. Public TRB sequences were searched against a database of over 3,500 sequences associated with responses to pathogens, tumor antigens, self-antigens and alloantigens. Because TRA and TRB clonality were tightly correlated in 9 or 10 samples, subsequent TCR analyses were focused on TRB only. In 3 patients, TRB sequencing was also performed on up to about 3 more blood samples taken 2 to 5.2 years after transplant, and in 4 patients, pretransplant blood was also TRB-sequenced. Samples from roughly 35 PTCy-treated patients, along with samples from around 16 of their related bone marrow donors, underwent antigen receptor sequencing. Blood from every one of the 30 or so PTCy patients who had 1-year posttransplant specimens underwent TRB sequencing. Study-wide findings and limitations: Donor-recipient similarity was low at 1-2 months but increased during the first year, and donor CD8+ memory clones often dominated later blood repertoires. The TRB repertoires of T cells infiltrating skin or GI tract showed only limited overlap with the TRB repertoires of T cells in blood. Across the 45 to 55 patients, TRB clonality was highly associated with recipient CMV seropositivity and CMV reactivation, and diversity with PTCy was similar to that in the CNI/methotrexate controls.

V and J lose 1 base and 6 bases, and a span of 9 bases separates them. The CDR3 measures 13 amino acids from cysteine to phenylalanine. Only CDR3 DNA is held: 39 bases, read in frame from base 1. The germline V gene encodes CDR1 SGHTA and CDR2 FQGNSA. TRB sequencing used genomic DNA with the immunoSEQ assay at survey resolution or the hsTCRB kit. Under the source paper's analysis protocol: The immunoSEQ software handled the initial read processing, while the LymphoSeq R package was used for the repertoire analyses. Clonality was computed as 1 minus normalized Shannon entropy, and a Gini coefficient was also calculated for each TRB dataset. Phenotypes of unsorted samples were inferred by mapping TRB sequences from sorted subsets of the recipient or donor onto unsorted samples of the same recipient. TCRdb's version of the immuneACCESS table is confined to in-frame rearrangements and falls short of the full clone set. An unresolved V gene accounts for under half of the shortfall where checked; the remainder is of unknown origin. The V and J calls and clone size come from that table; D and trimming were worked out from the DNA. The sample contains over 20,000 clones, 86% of them found a single time. The ten biggest clones cover 12% of the sample.

The treatment or condition label, read with the paper, signifies: high-dose cyclophosphamide on days +3 and +4 as single-agent GVHD prophylaxis. Busulfan and fludarabine conditioning, a related or unrelated marrow graft, and cyclophosphamide on days +3 and +4 were given to PTCy patients. PTCy-treated patients were drawn from a prospective multi-institutional clinical trial. Peripheral blood and bone marrow mononuclear cells were isolated by Ficoll-Hypaque density centrifugation and were cryopreserved. The sequence was collected from a female patient in her 30s who received an allogeneic stem cell transplant from an unrelated donor, was CMV-positive, and had no GVHD. After a transplant, some T cells may have been passed on by the graft donor. The sample was PBMCs, taken after allogeneic stem cell transplant with posttransplant cyclophosphamide. Recombination joined TRBV7-2 with TRBJ1-1; the D gene lacks a confident call. CDR3 loop: CASSLGSRSEAFF. The DNA is as follows: TGTGCCAGCAGCTTAGGATCGAGGTCTGAAGCTTTCTTT.